A single sample is the source of the 27 T cell receptor beta chains below, sequenced in a study of Tregs in tolerant kidney transplant recipients. The data were produced by immunoSEQ multiplex PCR, yet TCRdb's version contains in-frame clones alone and is incomplete. This table has about 240,000 clones, about 80% appearing once. Sequenced: CD4+ T cells from blood. The origin of the receptors is a human donor in good health.

This chain uses TRBV9 with TRBJ2-1, with 8 bases matching TRBD2. V lost 0 bases to trimming and J lost 7 bases; unmatched junction nucleotides: 12. From germline, CDR1 is SGDLS and CDR2 YYNGEE. This CDR3 contains 17 residues. CDR3 amino acids: CASSVADLGREANEQFF. CDR3 DNA sequence: TGTGCCAGCAGCGTAGCTGATTTGGGGCGGGAGGCGAATGAGCAGTTCTTC.

Comments on this clone: Within the sample, other DNA sequences also encode this same CDR3. This rearrangement joins TRBV11-2 to TRBJ1-1, with D unresolved. Trimming removed 3 bases at V and 1 base at J, with 6 bases between. This CDR3 has 13 residues. From germline, CDR1 is SGHAT and CDR2 FQNNGV. The CDR3 spells CASSFYRNTEAFF. DNA of the CDR3: TGTGCCAGCAGCTTTTATCGGAACACTGAAGCTTTCTTT.

In its sample, this clone was seen a few times. The genes are TRBV18 and TRBJ1-1; 7 bases fit TRBD1. Germline trimming cut 2 bases from V and 5 bases from J; bases unmatched to any gene: 5. In germline, CDR1 is KGHSH, CDR2 LQKENI. This CDR3 is built from 14 residues. CDR3 nucleotide sequence: TGTGCCAGCTCACCAAGACAGGGTGAAACTGAAGCTTTCTTT. Amino acids: CASSPRQGETEAFF.

The chain carries TRBV11-3 and TRBJ2-1; tentatively, D is TRBD2 (5 bases). V lost 6 bases and J lost 7, with 13 bases in between. CDR3 length: 13 residues. Germline CDR1 and CDR2: SGHNT and YENEEA. CDR3 coding DNA: TGTGCCAGCAGTATGGGTGAGGGAAATGAGCAGTTCTTC. It encodes CASSMGEGNEQFF.

This sequence joins TRBV2 and TRBJ1-2; a weak D match, TRBD1 (6 bases). Germline V gene lookup returns CDR1 SNHLY and CDR2 FYNNEI. V lost 6 bases and J 4 bases, leaving 12 bases between the germline ends. CDR3 size: 13 residues. The CDR3 region has the DNA TGTGCCAGCAGCCGGGACACCAGCTATGGCTACACCTTC. This sequence encodes CASSRDTSYGYTF.

The CDR3 sequence is CASSRQGVSPLHF. The CDR3 nucleotides are TGTGCCAGCAGCAGGCAGGGGGTCTCACCCCTCCACTTT. The rearrangement joins TRBV7-9 to TRBJ1-6; 7 bases are a match to TRBD1. CDR3 length: 13 residues. Germline V gene data show CDR1 as SEHNR and CDR2 as FQNEAQ (reference sequence). V trimming: 5 bases; J trimming: 10 bases; junction bases outside the gene matches: 5.

The chain employs TRBV5-5 and TRBJ2-7; D call uncertain. Trimming removed 4 bases from V and 4 bases from J, with 18 bases in between. The germline V gene encodes CDR1 SGHKS and CDR2 YYEKEE (reference sequence). The CDR3 totals 15 residues. For the CDR3, the DNA is TGTGCCAGCAGCACCCCGGAGCGCAAGGCTTACGAGCAGTACTTC. This codes for CASSTPERKAYEQYF.

This rearrangement joins TRBV10-1 to TRBJ2-2, with 7 bases that match TRBD2. The CDR3 contains 15 residues. Germline loops: CDR1 WNHNN, CDR2 SYGVQD (reference sequence). The J segment lost 2 bases and the V segment lost 8 bases, leaving 8 bases of the junction unmatched. CDR3 protein: CASRGERVNTGELFF. DNA of the CDR3: TGCGCCAGCCGGGGGGAGCGGGTAAACACCGGGGAGCTGTTTTTT.

CDR3 nucleotides: TGCGCCAGCAGCCCAGTGATACAAGAGACCCAGTACTTC. It translates to CASSPVIQETQYF. V gene TRBV10-1 combines with J gene TRBJ2-5; D not certain. V was pared by 6 bases and J by 2 bases, with 10 bases between. Germline V gene data show CDR1 as WNHNN and CDR2 as SYGVQD (reference sequence). The CDR3 has 13 amino acids.

This chain connects TRBV6-5 to TRBJ2-1; 9 nucleotides agree with TRBD2. V trimming: 5 bases; J trimming: 8 bases; junction bases outside the gene matches: 7. Germline CDR1 is MNHEY and CDR2 is SVGAGI. CDR3 length: 14 amino acids. The CDR3 sequence is CASSRTRGGDEQFF. Here the CDR3 DNA reads TGTGCCAGCAGTAGAACGCGGGGGGGCGATGAGCAGTTCTTC.

The rearrangement links TRBV9 to TRBJ1-1; a possible D gene is TRBD1 (5 bases). The ends were cut back, 4 bases at V and 0 bases at J, with 13 bases in the middle. CDR1 is SGDLS and CDR2 is YYNGEE in the germline V gene. The length of the CDR3 is 15 residues. In DNA form, the CDR3 reads TGTGCCAGCAGCCCGAGACAGACCTTGAACACTGAAGCTTTCTTT. Translation gives CASSPRQTLNTEAFF. The whole variable domain, filled in from reference TRBV9 and TRBJ1-1, reads DSGVTQTPKHLITATGQRVTLRCSPRSGDLSVYWYQQSLDQGLQFLIQYYNGEERAKGNILERFSAQQFPDLHSELNLSSLELGDSALYFCASSPRQTLNTEAFFGQGTRLTVV.

The chain carries TRBV11-2 and TRBJ2-6, with 8 bases lining up with TRBD2. The CDR3 contains 18 residues. Losses at the gene ends were 1 base for V and 0 bases for J; bases not matched to a gene: 5. Germline assignment: CDR1 SGHAT and CDR2 FQNNGV. This CDR3 reads CASSLASGFSSGANVLTF. DNA of the CDR3: TGTGCCAGCAGCTTAGCTAGCGGGTTTTCCTCTGGGGCCAACGTCCTGACTTTC.

The V call is TRBV5-5, the J call TRBJ1-1; D not certain. Germline V gene sequence: CDR1 SGHKS, CDR2 YYEKEE (reference sequence). The CDR3 has 13 residues. V lost 4 bases to trimming and J lost 1 base, with 8 bases between them. The CDR3: CASSGSQNTEAFF. CDR3 sequence (DNA): TGTGCCAGCAGCGGCAGCCAGAACACTGAAGCTTTCTTT.

V gene TRBV5-1 combines with J gene TRBJ2-3; tentative D call: TRBD1 (6 bases). The V end was cut by 4 bases, the J end by 0 bases, with 15 bases between. Germline V gene lookup returns CDR1 SGHRS and CDR2 YFSETQ. CDR3 length equals 16 residues. The DNA for the CDR3 is TGCGCCAGCAGCGCCGGGACATACCCTAGCACAGATACGCAGTATTTT. It translates to CASSAGTYPSTDTQYF. The full variable domain, its missing parts supplied by reference TRBV5-1 and TRBJ2-3, is KAGVTQTPRYLIKTRGQQVTLSCSPISGHRSVSWYQQTPGQGLQFLFEYFSETQRNKGNFPGRFSGRQFSNSRSEMNVSTLELGDSALYLCASSAGTYPSTDTQYFGPGTRLTVL.

This chain joins TRBV18 and TRBJ2-2; 10 nucleotides match TRBD1. The CDR3 has 15 amino acids. Per the germline V gene, CDR1 is KGHSH and CDR2 is LQKENI. The J segment lost 6 bases and the V segment lost 3 bases, leaving 4 bases of the junction unmatched. CDR3 protein: CASSPLGTGAGELFF. In DNA form, the CDR3 reads TGTGCCAGCTCACCCCTAGGGACAGGGGCCGGGGAGCTGTTTTTT.

CDR3 loop: CASRGTRGLLGEAFF. In DNA, the CDR3 is TGTGCCAGCAGGGGGACGAGGGGCCTACTTGGAGAAGCTTTCTTT. The V call is TRBV5-8, the J call TRBJ1-1; tentatively, D is TRBD1 (5 bases). Germline values: CDR1 SGHTS, CDR2 YDEGEE. Trimming removed 5 bases at V and 8 bases at J, with 22 bases between. CDR3 size: 15 residues. Looking up the rest from reference TRBV5-8 and TRBJ1-1 gives the full variable domain: EAGVTQSPTHLIKTRGQQATLRCSPISGHTSVYWYQQALGLGLQFLLWYDEGEERNRGNFPPRFSGRQFPNYSSELNVNALELEDSALYLCASRGTRGLLGEAFFGQGTRLTVV.

This chain uses TRBV29-1 with TRBJ2-5, with 11 bases aligning to TRBD2. The germline gives CDR1 SQVTM, CDR2 ANQGSEA. Losses at the gene ends were 7 bases for V and 11 bases for J; bases not matched to a gene: 12. The CDR3 length is 13 residues. CDR3 protein: CSAALLAGDEQYF. The CDR3 DNA reads TGCAGCGCCGCCTTACTAGCGGGAGATGAGCAGTACTTC.

This clone turned up a few times. The rearrangement uses TRBV5-1 and TRBJ2-7, with D perhaps TRBD2 (8 bases). The CDR3 has 17 residues. The V end lost 0 bases, the J end lost 2 bases, and 18 bases lay between the germline ends. Germline CDR1 reads SGHRS; CDR2 reads YFSETQ. CDR3 bases: TGCGCCAGCAGCTTGGGCTCGGGGGGGACAGAGGCCTACGAGCAGTACTTC. Translation: CASSLGSGGTEAYEQYF.

This clone was observed a handful of times. V usage is TRBV5-8 and J usage is TRBJ2-1; perhaps TRBD2 as D (6 bases). The CDR3 runs 15 residues. V was trimmed by 4 bases and J by 4 bases, leaving 15 bases between them. CDR1 SGHTS and CDR2 YDEGEE come from the germline V gene. The chain's CDR3 is CASSPRGRGYNEQFF. The DNA of the CDR3 is TGTGCCAGCAGCCCCCGAGGGCGGGGATACAATGAGCAGTTCTTC. Full variable domain (rest looked up from reference TRBV5-8 and TRBJ2-1): EAGVTQSPTHLIKTRGQQATLRCSPISGHTSVYWYQQALGLGLQFLLWYDEGEERNRGNFPPRFSGRQFPNYSSELNVNALELEDSALYLCASSPRGRGYNEQFFGPGTRLTVL.

This chain joins TRBV30 and TRBJ1-6; D gene unclear. Trimming pared 5 bases from V and 9 bases from J, leaving 14 bases between. This CDR3 region has 13 residues. The germline V gene has CDR1 GTSNPN and CDR2 SVGIG (reference sequence). CDR3 coding DNA: TGTGCCTGGGGACCGGTCGACGGTTCACCCCTCCACTTT. As protein: CAWGPVDGSPLHF.

J is TRBJ2-7 and V is TRBV18; D is perhaps TRBD2 (6 bases). The germline V and J ends were trimmed by 2 bases and 0 bases, with 8 bases remaining between them. Germline CDR1 KGHSH, CDR2 LQKENI. This CDR3 region has 14 residues. The CDR3 DNA sequence: TGTGCCAGCTCACCAGCCGGGGGCTCCTACGAGCAGTACTTC. Translating gives CASSPAGGSYEQYF. The complete variable domain, with remaining parts taken from reference TRBV18 and TRBJ2-7, reads NAGVMQNPRHLVRRRGQEARLRCSPMKGHSHVYWYRQLPEEGLKFMVYLQKENIIDESGMPKERFSAEFPKEGPSILRIQQVVRGDSAAYFCASSPAGGSYEQYFGPGTRLTVT.

The J gene is TRBJ2-1, the V gene TRBV27; 8 nucleotides line up with TRBD1. CDR1 is MNHEY and CDR2 is SMNVEV in the germline V gene (reference sequence). V lost 2 bases, J lost 0 bases, and 6 bases stayed unmatched. The CDR3 loop spans 17 amino acids. The chain's CDR3 is CASSLLRGPGSYNEQFF. The DNA for the CDR3 is TGTGCCAGCAGTTTACTCAGGGGGCCGGGCTCCTACAATGAGCAGTTCTTC.

The chain employs TRBV19 and TRBJ2-3; 7 bases match TRBD2. The V gene end was trimmed by 10 bases and the J gene end by 1 base; junction bases not matched to a gene: 5. Germline V gene sequence: CDR1 LNHDA, CDR2 SQIVND (reference sequence). The CDR3 contains 13 residues. In DNA form, the CDR3 reads TGTGCCACCCGGGGGGACGGCACAGATACGCAGTATTTT. Protein product: CATRGDGTDTQYF. The full variable domain, rest sourced from reference TRBV19 and TRBJ2-3, is DGGITQSPKYLFRKEGQNVTLSCEQNLNHDAMYWYRQDPGQGLRLIYYSQIVNDFQKGDIAEGYSVSREKKESFPLTVTSAQKNPTAFYLCATRGDGTDTQYFGPGTRLTVL.

The chain employs TRBV2 and TRBJ2-3; D ambiguous. There are 12 residues in the CDR3. V was clipped by 7 bases and J by 4 bases, with 9 bases between them. The germline gives CDR1 SNHLY, CDR2 FYNNEI. This CDR3 reads CASTPPADTQYF. CDR3 sequence (DNA): TGTGCCAGCACACCCCCCGCAGATACGCAGTATTTT.

The chain has TRBV11-2 and TRBJ1-2; D is unresolved. The CDR3 consists of 14 residues. The ends were cut back, 1 base at V and 7 bases at J, with 13 bases in the middle. Germline V gives CDR1 SGHAT, CDR2 FQNNGV. As DNA, the CDR3 is TGTGCCAGCAGCTTAGTAGGCCCCTCGGGTGGCTACACCTTC. As protein: CASSLVGPSGGYTF.

This clone was seen a few times. This chain joins TRBV6-5 and TRBJ2-7; D perhaps matches TRBD2 (5 bases). The CDR3 spans 13 residues. V shed 6 bases and J shed 0 bases, with 9 bases lying between them. The germline V gene has CDR1 MNHEY and CDR2 SVGAGI. CDR3 in DNA: TGTGCCAGCAGCACCGGGATCTCCTACGAGCAGTACTTC. Its protein is CASSTGISYEQYF.

There are a few counts of this clone. Other DNA sequences in this specimen translate into the identical CDR3. This chain joins TRBV7-9 and TRBJ1-1, with D perhaps matching TRBD1 (6 bases). Germline V lookup: CDR1 SEHNR, CDR2 FQNEAQ (reference sequence). With 5 bases removed from V and 1 base from J, the gap between germline ends came to 11 bases. The length of the CDR3 is 14 residues. The DNA for the CDR3 is TGTGCCAGCAGCCCCAGGGGTGGGAACACTGAAGCTTTCTTT. Protein sequence: CASSPRGGNTEAFF.